A single sample is the source of the 10 T cell receptor beta chains below, sequenced in a study of blood T cell repertoires in COVID-19. Profiling relied on immunoSEQ multiplex PCR, and the TCRdb table lists in-frame clones only, not all of them. The sample records approximately 300,000 clones, 90% being singletons. Specimen: PBMCs or T cells enriched from blood (not recorded which). The receptors derive from a young woman with acute COVID-19.

This rearrangement joins TRBV19 to TRBJ2-3; D is uncertain. V was cut by 2 bases and J by 0 bases, with 15 bases left in between. Germline assignment: CDR1 LNHDA and CDR2 SQIVND (reference sequence). The CDR3 has 17 residues. CDR3 nucleotides: TGTGCCAGTAGTATAAGAGGTCTATTCACTAGCACAGATACGCAGTATTTT. Amino acid sequence: CASSIRGLFTSTDTQYF.

V is TRBV27 and J is TRBJ2-5; the match to TRBD1 covers 7 bases. CDR1 is MNHEY and CDR2 is SMNVEV in the germline V gene (reference sequence). Trimming took 5 bases from V and 5 from J; bases not matched to a gene: 11. The CDR3 runs 15 residues. The CDR3 is CASSDPRQGRETQYF. In DNA, the CDR3 is TGTGCCAGCAGTGACCCCCGACAGGGCCGGGAGACCCAGTACTTC.

The chain joins TRBV6-6 to TRBJ2-5; a weak D match, TRBD1 (5 bases). V dropped 7 bases and J dropped 5 bases, with 17 bases sitting between them. The germline gives CDR1 MNHNY, CDR2 SVGAGI (reference sequence). This CDR3 comprises 14 residues. The CDR3 here is CASTSTAKAETQYF. CDR3 DNA: TGTGCCAGCACCTCGACAGCGAAGGCGGAGACCCAGTACTTC.

This clone was seen once. The chain links TRBV19 to TRBJ1-5; D is uncertain. Germline loops: CDR1 LNHDA, CDR2 SQIVND (reference sequence). CDR3 size: 14 residues. V lost 6 bases and J 5 bases, leaving 14 bases between the germline ends. CDR3 in amino acids: CASRGSLRDQPQHF. For the CDR3, the DNA is TGTGCCAGTAGGGGCTCTTTGAGGGATCAGCCCCAGCATTTT.

The CDR3 nucleotides read TGTGCCAGCAGTTCCCTAGCGGGAGGCTCCTCCATTCAGTACTTC. Translating it yields CASSSLAGGSSIQYF. The rearrangement joins TRBV6-6 to TRBJ2-4; 11 bases are a match to TRBD2. Germline values: CDR1 MNHNY, CDR2 SVGAGI (reference sequence). The CDR3 extends over 15 amino acids. The J segment lost 9 bases and the V segment lost 4 bases, leaving 8 bases of the junction unmatched.

The chain joins TRBV6-5 to TRBJ2-1; D is perhaps TRBD1 (6 bases). Between the trimmed V and J ends, which lost 6 bases and 1 base, there was a span of 10 bases. CDR3 length equals 14 residues. CDR1 MNHEY and CDR2 SVGAGI come from the germline V gene. This chain's CDR3 is CASRGAGSYNEQFF. The DNA for the CDR3 is TGTGCCAGCAGGGGGGCTGGTTCCTACAATGAGCAGTTCTTC.

This chain uses TRBV2 with TRBJ1-1; possible D gene TRBD1, 6 bases. V gave up 10 bases and J gave up 4 bases, with 16 bases separating them. The CDR3 is made up of 13 amino acids. Germline CDR1 SNHLY, CDR2 FYNNEI. CDR3 coding DNA: TGTGCCAACTCAGGACAGCCTGCCACTGAAGCTTTCTTT. It codes for CANSGQPATEAFF.

The rearrangement links TRBV11-2 to TRBJ1-1; D remains unclear. The CDR3 contains 16 residues. In germline, CDR1 is SGHAT, CDR2 FQNNGV. V dropped 0 bases and J dropped 11 bases, with 22 bases sitting between them. CDR3 protein: CASSLDREDRGYAAFF. CDR3 coding DNA: TGTGCCAGCAGCTTAGATCGAGAGGACCGAGGGTACGCGGCTTTCTTT. The variable domain in full, completed from reference TRBV11-2 and TRBJ1-1, reads EAGVAQSPRYKIIEKRQSVAFWCNPISGHATLYWYQQILGQGPKLLIQFQNNGVVDDSQLPKDRFSAERLKGVDSTLKIQPAKLEDSAVYLCASSLDREDRGYAAFFGQGTRLTVV.

The chain employs TRBV7-2 and TRBJ2-7, with 16 bases fitting TRBD2. CDR3 length: 16 residues. V lost 6 bases to trimming and J lost 5 bases; unmatched junction nucleotides: 7. Germline-derived CDR1 and CDR2 are SGHTA and FQGNSA. The CDR3 sequence is CASRLGTSGRANEQYF. The CDR3, as DNA: TGTGCCAGCAGACTAGGGACTAGCGGGAGGGCAAACGAGCAGTACTTC.

The sample holds one count of this clone. This chain uses TRBV28 with TRBJ1-2, with D tentatively TRBD1 (6 bases). This CDR3 comprises 15 residues. Germline-derived CDR1 and CDR2 are MDHEN and SYDVKM. The ends were cut back, 4 bases at V and 4 bases at J, with 16 bases in the middle. CDR3 residues: CASSSLTGYAYGYTF. CDR3 nucleotide sequence: TGTGCCAGCAGTTCCCTAACAGGGTATGCCTATGGCTACACCTTC.